This T cell receptor (beta chain) was profiled in a study of blood T cell repertoires in COVID-19. Study in general: Samples representing acute and convalescent COVID-19 were sourced from the United States, Italy and Spain. Nucleic acid was either cDNA or gDNA, and it came from T cells, B-cell-depleted T cells, or PBMCs.

As originally analysed: Quantification of nucleated cells was approximated via reference gene primer amplification. TCRdb keeps only in-frame clones here, not all; method: immunoSEQ multiplex PCR. The V and J calls and clone size are taken from that table; D and trimming were inferred from the DNA. The sample lists 100,000 or so clones, around 89% occurring once. The CDR3 consists of 17 residues. Germline V gene data show CDR1 as MGHRA and CDR2 as YSYEKL. V gave up 1 base and J gave up 6 bases, with 19 bases separating them. This clonotype was sampled from a human donor with acute or convalescent COVID-19. The donor label of this sample is uncertain. Specimen: peripheral blood. The chain carries TRBV4-1 and TRBJ2-1; a weak D match, TRBD2 (5 bases). The CDR3 nucleotides are TGCGCCAGCAGCCAAGTAGTCCTCAGTTTCCGGGGCAATGAGCAGTTCTTC. It codes for CASSQVVLSFRGNEQFF.